This is a list of T cell receptor beta chains from one sample in a study of blood T cell repertoires in COVID-19. Measured with immunoSEQ multiplex PCR; TCRdb has only the in-frame clones, and not every one. This table holds roughly 260,000 clones, approximately 86% found once. Sequencing was carried out using peripheral blood. The source of these receptors is an elderly woman with active or convalescent COVID-19. The CDR3 runs from the conserved cysteine through the conserved F or W. The order of the fields is J gene, V gene, clone size, D gene, CDR3 DNA, CDR3 protein. D genes are given only for firm matches. Size is omitted from some rows. Given values are once, few, many or a class for expanded clones.

TRBJ1-2 TRBV5-1 few . TGCGCCAGCAGCTTGGAGACACCAAACTATGGCTACACCTTC CASSLETPNYGYTF
TRBJ1-2 TRBV13 . . TGTGCCAGCAGCTCGTTCTATGGCTACACCTTC CASSSFYGYTF
TRBJ2-1 TRBV5-8 . . TGTGCCAGCAGCTTGCCGGGAGTCTCCTACAATGAGCAGTTCTTC CASSLPGVSYNEQFF
TRBJ2-5 TRBV15 . TRBD2 TGTGCCACCAGCAGAGATCGGCCTCTACTAGCGATCCCAGAGACCCAGTACTTC CATSRDRPLLAIPETQYF
TRBJ1-2 TRBV6-5 . . TGTGCCAGCAGTTACTCGTCGCAGGGTGGTGGCTACACCTTC CASSYSSQGGGYTF
TRBJ1-6 TRBV7-8 few . TGTGCCAGCAGCTTAGTAGGGGGAATGGGACCCCTCCACTTT CASSLVGGMGPLHF
TRBJ2-7 TRBV10-3 once TRBD1 TGTGCCATCAGTGGGACGACAGGGTACTACGAGCAGTACTTC CAISGTTGYYEQYF
TRBJ1-5 TRBV19 . . TGTGCCAGTAGTATAGGGGGGCCGGGTCAGCCCCAGCATTTT CASSIGGPGQPQHF
TRBJ1-2 TRBV6-5 . . TGTGCCAGCAGTTACTGGGCGGACTCTAACTATGGCTACACCTTC CASSYWADSNYGYTF
TRBJ1-2 TRBV18 . TRBD1 TGTGCCAGCTCAGAAGACAGGGAACTCTATGGCTACACCTTC CASSEDRELYGYTF
TRBJ2-7 TRBV2 . TRBD1 TGTGCCAGCAGTGCAGAAGGGACAGGGGTCTACGAGCAGTACTTC CASSAEGTGVYEQYF
TRBJ1-2 TRBV6-5 . . TGTGCCAGCAGTATTAGGGGGACAAACTATGGCTACACCTTC CASSIRGTNYGYTF
TRBJ2-1 TRBV19 . . TGTGCCAGTAGTATGCGGGCGAATGAGCAGTTCTTC CASSMRANEQFF
TRBJ2-7 TRBV6-2/TRBV6-3 few . TGTGCCAGCAGTTCATTCTACGAGCAGTACTTC CASSSFYEQYF
TRBJ2-7 TRBV10-3 . . TGTGCCATCAGTGGAGGAAGAGAGGTTTACGAGCAGTACTTC CAISGGREVYEQYF
TRBJ2-7 TRBV5-8 few . TGTGCCAGCAGCTTAACGGGTCCCTACGAGCAGTACTTC CASSLTGPYEQYF
TRBJ1-1 TRBV27 . TRBD1 TGTGCCAGCAGTTTAACAGGGGCTCGGACTGAAGCTTTCTTT CASSLTGARTEAFF
TRBJ2-3 TRBV5-1 . TRBD2 TGCGCCAGCAGCCCCCGGGGGGCGGGAGGGACAGATACGCAGTATTTT CASSPRGAGGTDTQYF
TRBJ1-4 TRBV7-6 . TRBD1 TGTGCCAGCAGCCCCCGACAGGGGATAGCAACTAATGAAAAACTGTTTTTT CASSPRQGIATNEKLFF
TRBJ2-3 TRBV5-4 . . TGTGCCAGCAGCTTACCGGGGACAGATACGCAGTATTTT CASSLPGTDTQYF
TRBJ1-1 TRBV5-1 few . TGCGCCAGCAGCTTGGGGGCAACAGGGACCTCTGAAGCTTTCTTT CASSLGATGTSEAFF
TRBJ1-2 TRBV20-1 . TRBD1 TGCAGTGCTAGTACGGGACAGGGGGCGTTTCGTGGCTACACCTTC CSASTGQGAFRGYTF
TRBJ1-2 TRBV29-1 few . TGCAGCGTTGTTAACAGGGAAAATTATGGCTACACCTTC CSVVNRENYGYTF
TRBJ1-2 TRBV29-1 . TRBD1 TGCAGCGCGATCGACAGGGGGCTCTACACCTTC CSAIDRGLYTF
TRBJ2-3 TRBV11-3 . . TGTGCCAGCAGCCTAGGGGGACTCATATCGGTCTCGGCAGATACGCAGTATTTT CASSLGGLISVSADTQYF
TRBJ2-3 TRBV12-5 . . TGTGCTAGTGGTTTGGATCAAGATACGCAGTATTTT CASGLDQDTQYF
TRBJ1-5 TRBV3-1/TRBV3-2 . . TGTGCCAGCAGCCGGGGACTCCGTAGCAATCAGCCCCAGCATTTT CASSRGLRSNQPQHF
TRBJ1-6 TRBV25-1 . . TGTGCCAGCAATTGGGACACCAATTCACCCCTCCACTTT CASNWDTNSPLHF
TRBJ2-3 TRBV7-9 . . TGTGCCAGCAGCTTAATCGTCTCAGATACGCAGTATTTT CASSLIVSDTQYF
TRBJ2-2 TRBV25-1 . . TGTGCCAGCAGTGAGCCCAGGAACACCGGGGAGCTGTTTTTT CASSEPRNTGELFF
TRBJ1-2 TRBV5-1 . TRBD1 TGCGCCAGCAGCTTGGGACAGGGGTATGGATATGGCTACACCTTC CASSLGQGYGYGYTF